The sequence of this T cell receptor (beta chain) was determined in a study of Ad26.COV2.S vaccination and SARS-CoV-2 variants. Generated by immunoSEQ multiplex PCR, the TCRdb table keeps only in-frame clones and is missing some. The sample contains approximately 340,000 clones, approximately 90% of which appear only once. Study outcomes and limitations: Reports say spike-specific CD8+ and CD4+ T cell responses covered substantial breadth after vaccination.

A word on this clone: Its antigen is not known.

With 1 base clipped from V and 0 bases from J, the junction kept 6 bases outside the gene matches. The CDR3 sequence is 17 residues long. CDR1 is PRHDT, CDR2 FYEKMQ, per germline (reference sequence). Sample: peripheral blood, taken after recovery from COVID-19. The chain links TRBV13 to TRBJ2-3; the match to TRBD1 covers 8 bases. The receptor's source is a human donor who had recovered from COVID-19. The CDR3 protein is CASSLAAGGLSTDTQYF. CDR3 sequence (DNA): TGTGCCAGCAGCTTAGCAGCAGGGGGCTTGAGCACAGATACGCAGTATTTT.